These T cell receptor beta chains were read from a single sample in a study of cytomegalovirus exposure and HLA in healthy donors. Measured with immunoSEQ multiplex PCR; TCRdb has only the in-frame clones, and not every one. Seen here are under 200,000 clones, around three quarters observed once, and the top ten hold approximately 5.1%. The specimen sequenced was PBMCs. These receptor sequences come from a man aged 40-49 years in good health and CMV-seronegative. CDR3s include the opening cysteine and the closing phenylalanine or tryptophan. D genes are given only for firm matches. Clone size is not always given. Where it is, it says once, few, many or a class for expanded clones.

V	J	size	D	DNA	CDR3
TRBV9	TRBJ1-2	few	-	TGTGCCAGCAGCGTGGAACAGAAGGACTATGGCTACACCTTC	CASSVEQKDYGYTF
TRBV5-1	TRBJ2-5	once	-	TGCGCCAGCAGCCCTGGATCCTTAACTAGAGAGACCCAGTACTTC	CASSPGSLTRETQYF
TRBV10-1	TRBJ2-7	-	TRBD1	TGCGCCAACCTCCGACAGGGACCATACGAGCAGTACTTC	CANLRQGPYEQYF
TRBV7-2	TRBJ2-7	few	TRBD1	TGTGCCAGCAGCGTTTCAAACAGGGGATACTACGAGCAGTACTTC	CASSVSNRGYYEQYF
TRBV11-2	TRBJ2-7	few	-	TGTGCCAGCAGTTATAGACCCTACAGGGACCACGAGCAGTACTTC	CASSYRPYRDHEQYF
TRBV19	TRBJ2-7	-	-	TGTGCCAGTAGTATTCGCGGGGGCCCATCCTACGAGCAGTACTTC	CASSIRGGPSYEQYF
TRBV10-3	TRBJ2-5	-	-	TGTGCCATCAGTGAAGAGGAAGAGACCCAGTACTTC	CAISEEEETQYF
TRBV2	TRBJ2-6	-	TRBD2	TGTGCCAGCAGGACCGAAGGGCGGGAGGGCTCTGGGGCCAACGTCCTGACTTTC	CASRTEGREGSGANVLTF
TRBV7-2	TRBJ2-7	-	TRBD2	TGTGCCAGCAGCTCCGAGGAGACTAGCGCACTCGAGCAGTACTTC	CASSSEETSALEQYF
TRBV7-2	TRBJ2-5	-	-	TGTGCCAGCAGCCGAGACAGGTTGGAGACCCAGTACTTC	CASSRDRLETQYF
TRBV7-2	TRBJ2-7	-	TRBD1	TGTGCCAGCAGCCCCGGATTAGGACAGGGTTACGAGCAGTACTTC	CASSPGLGQGYEQYF
TRBV7-2	TRBJ1-2	-	-	TGTGCCAGCAGCGAATGGGCCGGCTATGGCTACACCTTC	CASSEWAGYGYTF
TRBV27	TRBJ2-1	-	-	TGTGCCAGCAGTTTATCCGGGGGCTCCTACAATGAGCAGTTCTTC	CASSLSGGSYNEQFF
TRBV1	TRBJ2-7	-	-	TGCACCAGCAGCGACGACCTAGCGGGGGCTCTCTACGAGCAGTACTTC	CTSSDDLAGALYEQYF
TRBV5-6	TRBJ2-5	once	-	TGTGCCAGCAGCTTGGCTGAGACCCAGTACTTC	CASSLAETQYF
TRBV7-9	TRBJ1-6	-	-	TGTGCCAGCAGCTTCGGCGGCGTTTCCCTTCATAATTCACCCCTCCACTTT	CASSFGGVSLHNSPLHF
TRBV7-9	TRBJ2-2	-	TRBD1	TGTGCCAGCAGCCCACCGGGACAGGGTACCGGGGAGCTGTTTTTT	CASSPPGQGTGELFF
TRBV7-2	TRBJ2-3	-	TRBD2	TGTGCCAGCAGCCCCGCTAGCGGGAGTGATACGCAGTATTTT	CASSPASGSDTQYF
TRBV29-1	TRBJ2-7	few	TRBD1	TGCAGCGTCAGGACAGGGAGTGCCGAGCAGTACTTC	CSVRTGSAEQYF
TRBV6-5	TRBJ2-1	-	-	TGTGCCAGCAGTTACCCAGCCGGACTGGCCCAATGGGAGCAGTTCTTC	CASSYPAGLAQWEQFF
TRBV6-5	TRBJ1-2	once	TRBD1	TGTGCCAGCAGTTCCGGACAGGGTGTCCCCTATGGCTACACCTTC	CASSSGQGVPYGYTF
TRBV7-2	TRBJ2-1	-	-	TGTGCCAGCAGCTTATCGACAGAGCAGTTCTTC	CASSLSTEQFF
TRBV18	TRBJ2-7	-	-	TGTGCCAGCTCACCAACGAGGGAACCGCTCGAGCAGTACTTC	CASSPTREPLEQYF
TRBV5-1	TRBJ2-2	few	-	TGCGCCAGCAGCTTGGACAGTTCCACCGGGGAGCTGTTTTTT	CASSLDSSTGELFF
TRBV7-7	TRBJ2-3	-	TRBD2	TGTGCCAGCAGCCACGGGGGGGCAGATACGCAGTATTTT	CASSHGGADTQYF
TRBV6-4	TRBJ2-7	-	TRBD1	TGTGCCAGCAGTGACTCTCCGGGACAGCGATACTCCTACGAGCAGTACTTC	CASSDSPGQRYSYEQYF
TRBV6-5	TRBJ1-2	-	TRBD1	TGTGCCAGCAGAGGACAGGGCCGGCCCTGGGGCTACACCTTC	CASRGQGRPWGYTF
TRBV19	TRBJ1-5	-	TRBD1	TGTGCCAGTAGTCCCCTTGGGCAGGGGGCAATTCAGCCCCAGCATTTT	CASSPLGQGAIQPQHF
TRBV13	TRBJ1-4	few	-	TGTGCCAGCAGCCTCCTTACGGGTGAAAAACTGTTTTTT	CASSLLTGEKLFF
TRBV7-2	TRBJ1-2	once	TRBD1	TGTGCCAGCAGCCTAGACAGGGGGAACTATGGCTACACCTTC	CASSLDRGNYGYTF
TRBV10-2	TRBJ2-3	-	TRBD2	TGCGCCAGCCTTTCGGGGGGGCTTTCAAAAGATACGCAGTATTTT	CASLSGGLSKDTQYF
TRBV9	TRBJ1-2	-	-	TGTGCCAGCAGCGTAGTCGGGGACTCAAACTATGGCTACACCTTC	CASSVVGDSNYGYTF
TRBV5-4	TRBJ1-3	-	-	TGTGCCAGCAGCTTGGATACAGGCTCTGGAAACACCATATATTTT	CASSLDTGSGNTIYF
TRBV4-3	TRBJ1-6	-	-	TGCGCCAGCAGCCAAGATTCGGGGGACGCCTATAATTCACCCCTCCACTTT	CASSQDSGDAYNSPLHF
TRBV10-3	TRBJ1-2	-	TRBD1	TGTGCCATCAGTGGGACAGGGAATGGTGGCTACACCTTC	CAISGTGNGGYTF
TRBV5-1	TRBJ2-2	-	-	TGCGCCAGTTCACAGGGTCCCGGGGAGCTGTTTTTT	CASSQGPGELFF